This TCR beta chain was recovered during a study of post-analysis software for immune sequencing data. The CDR3 runs to 14 residues. Germline V gene sequence: CDR1 SGHDT, CDR2 YYEEEE. Trimming took off 3 bases at V and 7 bases at J, with 16 bases between the two ends. Included in the TCR beta cDNA libraries were unique molecular identifiers. The yield from around 1 to 10 million T cells was roughly 500,000 cDNA molecules in total. From the PCR reads, TCRdb called clonotypes with MiXCR, one entry per CDR3 protein. The sample has approximately 660,000 distinct CDR3 sequences; 59% are singletons. With regard to this clonotype: No antigen is known for it.

Study-wide findings and caveats: Patients carried 5 or 6 TRBV segments more frequently than controls did, and TRBV5-6, TRBV5-1 and TRBV20-1 were among them. Normalized Chao1 diversity was significantly reduced in patients versus controls.

Sequencing was done on a sample of blood. This chain joins TRBV5-6 and TRBJ1-2; TRBD1 might be the D (5 bases). This TCR was sampled from a girl aged 2-10 years with multiple sclerosis. CDR3 in amino acids: CASSSGTGTAGYTF. For the CDR3, the DNA is TGTGCCAGCAGCTCCGGTACGGGGACGGCTGGCTACACCTTC.